The clone carrying this T cell receptor (beta chain) was observed at least ten times. V lost 3 bases to trimming and J lost 9 bases, with 15 bases between them. The germline V gene encodes CDR1 DFQATT and CDR2 SNEGSKA (reference sequence). The CDR3 length is 12 residues. This sample was taken from a study of T-cell reconstitution after alpha-beta-depleted transplantation in children. Preparation of the TCRbeta library involved a method that used unique molecular identifiers. Via MiXCR, TCRdb re-called the PCR reads, giving one row per CDR3 protein. The table has approximately 210,000 distinct CDR3 sequences, 13% to 15% seen once; the top ten hold around 13%.

The starting material was PBMCs from the stem cell graft donor, obtained from the stem cell graft. This clonotype was sampled from a human donor who donated a stem cell graft to a child with acute lymphoblastic leukemia. The chain is built from TRBV20-1 and TRBJ2-7; D may be TRBD2 (5 bases). The CDR3: CSARTTGDGQYF. CDR3 in DNA: TGCAGTGCTAGGACGACCGGGGATGGGCAGTACTTC.